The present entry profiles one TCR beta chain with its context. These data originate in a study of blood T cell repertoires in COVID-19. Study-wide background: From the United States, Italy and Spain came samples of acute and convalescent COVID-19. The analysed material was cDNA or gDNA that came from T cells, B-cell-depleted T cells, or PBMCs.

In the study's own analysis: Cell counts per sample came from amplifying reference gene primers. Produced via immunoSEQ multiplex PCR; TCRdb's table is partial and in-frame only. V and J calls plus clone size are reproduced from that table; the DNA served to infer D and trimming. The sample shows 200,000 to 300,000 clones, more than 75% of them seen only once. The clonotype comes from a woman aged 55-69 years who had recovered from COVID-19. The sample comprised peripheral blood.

This CDR3 reads CASSRRTGGATYEQYF. The CDR3, as DNA: TGCGCCAGCAGCCGGCGGACAGGGGGCGCAACCTACGAGCAGTACTTC. This chain connects TRBV5-1 to TRBJ2-7, with 11 nucleotides matching TRBD1. The length of the CDR3 is 16 residues. The germline gives CDR1 SGHRS, CDR2 YFSETQ. The V segment lost 4 bases and the J segment 2 bases; nucleotides outside the gene matches: 8. The variable domain in full, with the rest retrieved from reference TRBV5-1 and TRBJ2-7, is KAGVTQTPRYLIKTRGQQVTLSCSPISGHRSVSWYQQTPGQGLQFLFEYFSETQRNKGNFPGRFSGRQFSNSRSEMNVSTLELGDSALYLCASSRRTGGATYEQYFGPGTRLTVT.